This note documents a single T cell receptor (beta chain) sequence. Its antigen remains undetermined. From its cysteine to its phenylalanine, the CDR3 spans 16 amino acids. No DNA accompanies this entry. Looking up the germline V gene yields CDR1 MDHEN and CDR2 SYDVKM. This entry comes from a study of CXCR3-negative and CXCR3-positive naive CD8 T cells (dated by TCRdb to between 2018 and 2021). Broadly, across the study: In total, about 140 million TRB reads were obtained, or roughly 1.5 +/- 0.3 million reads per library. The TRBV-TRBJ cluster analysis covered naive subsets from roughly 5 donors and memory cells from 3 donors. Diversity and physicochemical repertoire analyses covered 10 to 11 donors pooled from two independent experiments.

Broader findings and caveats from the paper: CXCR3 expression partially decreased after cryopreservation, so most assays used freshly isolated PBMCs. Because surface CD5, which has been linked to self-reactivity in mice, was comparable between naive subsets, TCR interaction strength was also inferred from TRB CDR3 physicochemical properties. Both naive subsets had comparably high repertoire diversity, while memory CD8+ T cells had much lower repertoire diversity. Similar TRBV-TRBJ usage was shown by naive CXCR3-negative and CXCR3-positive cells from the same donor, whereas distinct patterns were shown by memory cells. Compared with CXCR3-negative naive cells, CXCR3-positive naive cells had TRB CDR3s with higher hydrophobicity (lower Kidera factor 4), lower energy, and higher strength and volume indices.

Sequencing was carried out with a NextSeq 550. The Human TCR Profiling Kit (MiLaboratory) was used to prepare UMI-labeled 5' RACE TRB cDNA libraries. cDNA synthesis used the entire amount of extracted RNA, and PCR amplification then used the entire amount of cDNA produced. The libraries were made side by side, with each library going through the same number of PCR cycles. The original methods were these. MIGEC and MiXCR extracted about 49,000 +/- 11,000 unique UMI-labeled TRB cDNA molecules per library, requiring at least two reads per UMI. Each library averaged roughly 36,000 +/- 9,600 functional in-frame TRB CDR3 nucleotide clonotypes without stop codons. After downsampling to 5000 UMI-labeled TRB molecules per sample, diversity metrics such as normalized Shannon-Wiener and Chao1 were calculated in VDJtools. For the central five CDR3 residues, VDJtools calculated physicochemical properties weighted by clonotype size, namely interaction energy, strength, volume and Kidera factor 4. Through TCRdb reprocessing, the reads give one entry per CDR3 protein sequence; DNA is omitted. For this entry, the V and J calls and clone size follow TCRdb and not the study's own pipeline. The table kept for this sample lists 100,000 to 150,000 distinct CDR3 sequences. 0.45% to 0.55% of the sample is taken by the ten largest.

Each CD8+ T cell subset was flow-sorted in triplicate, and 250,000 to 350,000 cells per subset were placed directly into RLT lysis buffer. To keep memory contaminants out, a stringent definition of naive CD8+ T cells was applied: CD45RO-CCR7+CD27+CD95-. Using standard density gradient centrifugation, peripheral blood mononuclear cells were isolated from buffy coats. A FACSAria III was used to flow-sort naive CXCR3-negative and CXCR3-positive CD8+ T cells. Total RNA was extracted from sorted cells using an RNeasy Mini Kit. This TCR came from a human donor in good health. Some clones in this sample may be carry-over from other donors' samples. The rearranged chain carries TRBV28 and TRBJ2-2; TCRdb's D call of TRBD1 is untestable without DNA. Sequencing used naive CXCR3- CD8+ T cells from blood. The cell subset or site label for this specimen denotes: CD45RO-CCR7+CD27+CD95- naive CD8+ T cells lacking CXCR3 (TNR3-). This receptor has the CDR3 CASSKGTVRNTGELFF.